These 26 T cell receptor beta chains were all obtained from the same sample, sequenced in a study of blood T cell repertoires in COVID-19. The method was immunoSEQ multiplex PCR; TCRdb's version includes in-frame clones alone and lacks a portion of them. The sample carries about 170,000 clones, over 70% recorded once. The sequencing input was peripheral blood. The receptors were sampled from a woman aged 55-75 years with acute or convalescent COVID-19.

DNA for the CDR3: TGTGCCAGTACCGACGTTCAGGGCTCTGGAAACACCATATATTTT. The encoded protein is CASTDVQGSGNTIYF. The chain links TRBV19 to TRBJ1-3; D perhaps matches TRBD1 (5 bases). Between the trimmed V and J ends, which lost 7 bases and 0 bases, there was a span of 13 bases. In germline, CDR1 is LNHDA, CDR2 SQIVND (reference sequence). The length of the CDR3 is 15 residues.

This clone was counted ten times or more. This rearrangement joins TRBV12-3 or TRBV12-4 to TRBJ2-7, with unresolved D. V was clipped by 5 bases and J by 0 bases, with 5 bases between them. The CDR3 contains 12 residues. As DNA, the CDR3 is TGTGCCAGCAGTGCGAGCTCCTACGAGCAGTACTTC. Its translation is CASSASSYEQYF.

The gene calls are TRBV4-1 and TRBJ2-1, with D possibly TRBD2 on 5 matching bases. Germline V gives CDR1 MGHRA, CDR2 YSYEKL. The CDR3 covers 17 residues. The V gene lost 5 bases and the J gene lost 0 bases, with 17 bases spanning the gap. CDR3 DNA sequence: TGCGCCAGCAGCAAAATTTCGACGCGGGTCTCCTACAATGAGCAGTTCTTC. This sequence encodes CASSKISTRVSYNEQFF.

The chain employs TRBV11-1 and TRBJ2-7, with no clear D. Trimming left V 2 bases short and J 6 bases short, with 8 bases between. The germline CDR1 and CDR2 sequences are SGHAT and FQDESV (reference sequence). The CDR3 spans 12 residues. As DNA, the CDR3 is TGTGCCAGCAGCTTAACATCAGGCGAGCAGTACTTC. Protein: CASSLTSGEQYF.

Only one count was recorded for this clone. This chain joins TRBV5-5 and TRBJ2-5; no clear D. Germline V gene lookup returns CDR1 SGHKS and CDR2 YYEKEE (reference sequence). Trimming took off 5 bases at V and 1 base at J, with 18 bases between the two ends. This CDR3 region has 16 residues. The CDR3 DNA reads TGTGCCAGCAGTCGCGAGACAACGATCCCCCAAGAGACCCAGTACTTC. Protein: CASSRETTIPQETQYF. Full variable domain (missing parts from reference TRBV5-5 and TRBJ2-5): DAGVTQSPTHLIKTRGQQVTLRCSPISGHKSVSWYQQVLGQGPQFIFQYYEKEERGRGNFPDRFSARQFPNYSSELNVNALLLGDSALYLCASSRETTIPQETQYFGPGTRLLVL.

The chain is built from TRBV5-1 and TRBJ2-7, with 8 bases identical to TRBD2. V lost 0 bases and J lost 6; bases outside the gene matches: 8. The CDR3 covers 15 residues. Germline assignment: CDR1 SGHRS and CDR2 YFSETQ. CDR3 region: CASSLELAGSLEQYF. CDR3 nucleotides: TGCGCCAGCAGCTTGGAATTAGCGGGGTCCCTCGAGCAGTACTTC.

The rearrangement uses TRBV6-2 or TRBV6-3 and TRBJ1-5, with 7 positions matching TRBD1. Losses at the gene ends were 2 bases for V and 7 bases for J; bases not matched to a gene: 14. CDR1 is MNHEY and CDR2 is SVGEGT in the germline V gene. The CDR3 totals 17 residues. For the CDR3, the DNA is TGTGCCAGCAGTTACCAGTTGGTAGGGGGCGCGAGGCAGCCCCAGCATTTT. As protein: CASSYQLVGGARQPQHF.

CDR3 in amino acids: CSVEDDRGYSYEQYF. The CDR3 DNA reads as TGCAGCGTTGAGGATGACAGGGGCTACTCCTACGAGCAGTACTTC. V gene TRBV29-1 combines with J gene TRBJ2-7; 8 bases align to TRBD1. Germline CDR1 reads SQVTM; CDR2 reads ANQGSEA. The CDR3 extends over 15 amino acids. V shed 3 bases and J 0 bases; nucleotides not matched to a gene: 7.

The gene calls are TRBV4-3 and TRBJ2-3, with D perhaps matching TRBD1 (5 bases). Between the trimmed V and J ends, which lost 3 bases and 3 bases, there was a span of 10 bases. Germline values: CDR1 LGHNA, CDR2 YSLEER. The CDR3 has 14 amino acids. The CDR3 DNA follows: TGCGCCAGCAGCCAGTATCCAGGGACAGATACGCAGTATTTT. This codes for CASSQYPGTDTQYF.

The chain is built from TRBV28 and TRBJ1-1; a weak D match, TRBD1 (6 bases). This CDR3 contains 14 residues. CDR1 MDHEN and CDR2 SYDVKM come from the germline V gene. The V and J ends lost 6 bases and 4 bases respectively, with 15 bases between them. The CDR3 sequence is CASRTNRGSTEAFF. As DNA, the CDR3 is TGTGCCAGCAGAACTAATAGGGGGAGCACTGAAGCTTTCTTT.

In nucleotides, the CDR3 is TGCGCCAGCAGCTGGGACAGCACTTATTCCTCTGGAAACACCATATATTTT. It yields the protein CASSWDSTYSSGNTIYF. The chain has TRBV5-1 and TRBJ1-3; TRBD1 matches at 7 bases. This CDR3 comprises 17 residues. The trim removed 3 bases at V and 0 bases at J, leaving 9 bases unmatched. Germline CDR1 is SGHRS and CDR2 is YFSETQ.

This sequence joins TRBV6-5 and TRBJ2-1; 12 positions agree with TRBD2. V lost 2 bases, J lost 9 bases, and 8 bases stayed unmatched. The CDR3 covers 16 residues. The germline gives CDR1 MNHEY, CDR2 SVGAGI. The chain's CDR3 is CASSYEGLAGYGEQFF. The CDR3, as DNA: TGTGCCAGCAGTTACGAAGGACTAGCGGGGTATGGTGAGCAGTTCTTC.

In this sample, this clone turned up once. The chain recombines TRBV5-5 with TRBJ1-2; D remains ambiguous. V lost 2 bases and J 8 bases, leaving 13 bases between the germline ends. This CDR3 is 13 amino acids long. Looked up from germline, CDR1 is SGHKS and CDR2 is YYEKEE (reference sequence). CDR3 loop: CASSLDMILGYTF. CDR3 nucleotides: TGTGCCAGCAGCTTAGACATGATCCTCGGCTACACCTTC.

The CDR3 reads CASSFRDRASPLHF. CDR3 sequence (DNA): TGTGCCAGCAGCTTCCGGGACAGGGCCTCACCCCTCCACTTT. V usage is TRBV7-2 and J usage is TRBJ1-6, with 9 bases lining up with TRBD1. The CDR3 is 14 residues long. From germline, CDR1 is SGHTA and CDR2 FQGNSA. J lost 10 bases, V lost 3 bases, and 4 bases had no gene match. Together with reference TRBV7-2 and TRBJ1-6, the CDR3 gives the full variable domain: GAGVSQSPSNKVTEKGKDVELRCDPISGHTALYWYRQSLGQGLEFLIYFQGNSAPDKSGLPSDRFSAERTGGSVSTLTIQRTQQEDSAVYLCASSFRDRASPLHFGNGTRLTVT.

This clone was counted once. V usage is TRBV2 and J usage is TRBJ1-2; D is perhaps TRBD1 (6 bases). The germline gives CDR1 SNHLY, CDR2 FYNNEI. V was shortened by 7 bases and J by 3 bases, with 9 bases between the two germline ends. The CDR3 consists of 12 residues. The chain's CDR3 is CASNPGDYGYTF. The CDR3, as DNA: TGTGCCAGCAACCCAGGGGACTATGGCTACACCTTC.

This chain links TRBV5-4 with TRBJ2-3, with 7 bases identical to TRBD1. V dropped 0 bases and J dropped 8; count of bases not matched to a gene: 6. The length of the CDR3 is 14 residues. CDR1 and CDR2 from the germline V gene are SGHNT and YYREEE (reference sequence). The CDR3 nucleotides read TGTGCCAGCAGCTTGGAACAGGGGAGTGGTACGCAGTATTTT. It yields the protein CASSLEQGSGTQYF. Full variable domain (missing parts from reference TRBV5-4 and TRBJ2-3): ETGVTQSPTHLIKTRGQQVTLRCSSQSGHNTVSWYQQALGQGPQFIFQYYREEENGRGNFPPRFSGLQFPNYSSELNVNALELDDSALYLCASSLEQGSGTQYFGPGTRLTVL.

DNA for the CDR3: TGTGCCAGCAGCTTCGAGACAGGGAACTATGGCTACACCTTC. Translation: CASSFETGNYGYTF. The genes are TRBV5-4 and TRBJ1-2; 7 bases are a match to TRBD1. V lost 2 bases, J lost 2 bases, and 3 bases stayed unmatched. The CDR3 has 14 amino acids. In germline, CDR1 is SGHNT, CDR2 YYREEE (reference sequence).

The chain employs TRBV9 and TRBJ2-7; 9 bases are shared with TRBD1. V dropped 2 bases and J dropped 3; count of bases not matched to a gene: 9. CDR3 length equals 16 residues. Germline assignment: CDR1 SGDLS and CDR2 YYNGEE. In DNA, the CDR3 is TGTGCCAGCAGCGTCGGATTTACAGGGGGCAGCTACGAGCAGTACTTC. It codes for CASSVGFTGGSYEQYF.

In nucleotides, the CDR3 is TGTGCCAGCAGCATAGGACTAGCGGGGGGGAACACCGGGGAGCTGTTTTTT. Its protein product is CASSIGLAGGNTGELFF. The rearrangement uses TRBV7-6 and TRBJ2-2, with 14 nucleotides matching TRBD2. The CDR3 covers 17 residues. Germline CDR1 SGHVS, CDR2 FNYEAQ. With V trimmed by 5 bases and J by 1 base, 3 bases remained unmatched.

This rearrangement joins TRBV7-9 to TRBJ1-6; the D gene is possibly TRBD1 (5 bases). The V end lost 2 bases, the J end lost 0 bases, and 8 bases lay between the germline ends. The germline CDR1 and CDR2 sequences are SEHNR and FQNEAQ (reference sequence). This CDR3 is 16 amino acids long. CDR3 region: CASSLRRGSYNSPLHF. The CDR3 bases are TGTGCCAGCAGCTTAAGGAGGGGCTCCTATAATTCACCCCTCCACTTT.

The chain has TRBV7-8 and TRBJ1-4; TRBD1 aligns across 9 bases. CDR3 length: 17 amino acids. CDR1 and CDR2 (germline): SGHVS, FQNEAQ. V shed 4 bases and J 0 bases; nucleotides not matched to a gene: 6. The CDR3 bases are TGTGCCAGCAGCTACGGGACAGGGTGGGCAACTAATGAAAAACTGTTTTTT. Protein sequence: CASSYGTGWATNEKLFF.

This clone was detected only once. This rearrangement joins TRBV25-1 to TRBJ1-5; possibly TRBD1 for D (5 bases). The CDR3 length is 14 residues. Germline CDR1 reads MGHDK; CDR2 reads SYGVNS. V lost 5 bases and J 6 bases, leaving 14 bases between the germline ends. The CDR3 here is CASSQQGAPQPQHF. In DNA, the CDR3 is TGTGCCAGCAGTCAGCAGGGCGCGCCTCAGCCCCAGCATTTT.

The genes are TRBV6-6 and TRBJ1-2; 7 bases are shared with TRBD1. The J segment lost 5 bases and the V segment lost 0 bases, leaving 3 bases of the junction unmatched. The V gene's germline CDR1 is MNHNY and CDR2 SVGAGI (reference sequence). The CDR3 consists of 14 residues. CDR3 DNA sequence: TGTGCCAGCAGTTACTCCGACAGGGTATATGGCTACACCTTC. The encoded protein is CASSYSDRVYGYTF.

This chain links TRBV19 with TRBJ1-5, with D possibly matching TRBD1 (6 bases). From germline, CDR1 is LNHDA and CDR2 SQIVND (reference sequence). The CDR3 extends over 13 amino acids. V dropped 7 bases and J dropped 1 base, with 8 bases sitting between them. Written as DNA, the CDR3 is TGTGCCAGTACGGACAGAAGCAATCAGCCCCAGCATTTT. Amino acid sequence: CASTDRSNQPQHF.

The sample holds one count of this clone. Its ends do not fully match the called genes, so a read error is possible. The chain combines TRBV7-7 with TRBJ2-7, with D possibly matching TRBD1 (5 bases). This CDR3 is 13 amino acids long. Germline-derived CDR1 and CDR2 are SSHAT and FNYEAQ (reference sequence). The CDR3 region is CASSLGRAYEQYF. The CDR3 DNA reads as TGTGCTAGCAGCTTAGGCAGGGCCTACGAGCAGTACTTC.

The genes are TRBV6-6 and TRBJ2-3; 11 bases map to TRBD2. The CDR3 length is 16 residues. Germline CDR1 and CDR2: MNHNY and SVGAGI (reference sequence). The ends lost 6 bases at V and 1 base at J; junction bases unmatched: 6. Here the CDR3 DNA reads TGTGCCAGCAGCTTAGGTAGCGGGGGGGGCACAGATACGCAGTATTTT. Translating gives CASSLGSGGGTDTQYF.